Following are 24 T cell receptor beta chains from one sample sequenced in a study of shared clonotypes between healthy human individuals. Produced via immunoSEQ multiplex PCR; TCRdb's table is partial and in-frame only. The table lists about 490,000 clones, around 80% of them singletons. Sequenced input: PBMCs. The receptors derive from a woman between 40 and 50 years old in good health. Some clones in this sample may be carry-over from other donors' samples.

In the case of this clone: A far more abundant clone sits one base away, making this likely a read error. The V and J genes are TRBV11-3 and TRBJ2-3; D might be TRBD1 (5 bases). This CDR3 contains 13 residues. Germline V CDR1 and CDR2: SGHNT, YENEEA. The CDR3 coding sequence is TGTGCCAGCAGCCCCGCCTTAACAGGTACGCAGTATTTT. Amino acids: CASSPALTGTQYF.

For this clone: At one of its ends the junction is not consistent with the germline gene, which may arise from a read error. The chain couples TRBV7-9 to TRBJ2-3; TRBD2 aligns across 10 bases. The germline gives CDR1 SEHNR, CDR2 FQNEAQ (reference sequence). The CDR3 runs 16 residues. The CDR3 DNA sequence: TGTACCAGCAGCTTACATAGGACTAGCGGCGCAGATACGCAGTATTTT. Translation: CTSSLHRTSGADTQYF.

In the case of this clone: This sequence may be a read error, since a much larger clone differs from it by one base. The genes are TRBV21-1 and TRBJ2-3; the table names TRBD1, a call not compared with the DNA. TRBV21-1 is reported as a pseudogene. This CDR3 is built from 15 residues. The CDR3 nucleotides are TGTGCCAGCAGCAAGGAGGGGACAGGCCCAGATACGCGGTATTTT. Translated: CASSKEGTGPDTRYF.

This chain links TRBV7-2 with TRBJ2-2, with 7 bases matching TRBD2. V dropped 7 bases and J dropped 1; count of bases not matched to a gene: 15. Germline CDR1 is SGHTA and CDR2 is FQGNSA. The CDR3 runs 18 residues. CDR3 in amino acids: CASTLGRGSVLNTGELFF. The CDR3 bases are TGTGCCAGCACCCTGGGGCGCGGGAGCGTTCTGAACACCGGGGAGCTGTTTTTT.

The CDR3 coding sequence is TGTGCCAGCAGCTTAACCCTCCCACTACTAGCGGTCCCAGAGGTAGGCACAGATACGCAGTATTTT. This sequence encodes CASSLTLPLLAVPEVGTDTQYF. This chain connects TRBV13 to TRBJ2-3; 8 bases match TRBD2. Germline trimming cut 2 bases from V and 1 base from J; bases unmatched to any gene: 23. The germline V gene has CDR1 PRHDT and CDR2 FYEKMQ (reference sequence). This CDR3 contains 22 residues.

Notes on this clone: The sample carries other DNA sequences with the same CDR3. The V call is TRBV7-2, the J call TRBJ1-1; tentatively, D is TRBD1 (5 bases). Trimming cost V 3 bases and J 8 bases, with 10 bases left between them. Per germline, CDR1 SGHTA and CDR2 FQGNSA. The length of the CDR3 is 12 residues. For the CDR3, the DNA is TGTGCCAGCAGCTTCCCGGGACGGGAAGCTTTCTTT. Protein product: CASSFPGREAFF.

The rearrangement uses TRBV30 and TRBJ1-1; 9 bases align to TRBD1. Trimming cost V 6 bases and J 1 base; bases outside gene matches: 3. The CDR3 is made up of 13 amino acids. The V gene's germline CDR1 is GTSNPN and CDR2 SVGIG (reference sequence). This chain's CDR3 is CACNRGPNTEAFF. For the CDR3, the DNA is TGTGCCTGTAACAGGGGGCCGAACACTGAAGCTTTCTTT.

The rearrangement uses TRBV5-6 and TRBJ2-1, with D possibly being TRBD2 (5 bases). CDR1 is SGHDT and CDR2 is YYEEEE in the germline V gene. This CDR3 has 17 amino acids. V shed 6 bases and J shed 4 bases, with 23 bases lying between them. The DNA for the CDR3 is TGTGCCAGCACCCCCCCCCTAAGGTGGGAGTGTTACAATGAGCAGTTCTTC. The encoded protein is CASTPPLRWECYNEQFF. Full variable domain (outside the CDR3, taken from reference TRBV5-6 and TRBJ2-1): DAGVTQSPTHLIKTRGQQVTLRCSPKSGHDTVSWYQQALGQGPQFIFQYYEEEERQRGNFPDRFSGHQFPNYSSELNVNALLLGDSALYLCASTPPLRWECYNEQFFGPGTRLTVL.

This clone was picked up a small number of times. The chain couples TRBV28 to TRBJ2-1; no clear D gene. The CDR3 is 12 residues long. CDR1 MDHEN and CDR2 SYDVKM come from the germline V gene. V lost 7 bases to trimming and J lost 1 base, with 5 bases between them. CDR3 nucleotide sequence: TGTGCCAGCAAAAGGTCCTACAATGAGCAGTTCTTC. This gives the protein CASKRSYNEQFF. The whole variable domain, remainder taken from reference TRBV28 and TRBJ2-1, is DVKVTQSSRYLVKRTGEKVFLECVQDMDHENMFWYRQDPGLGLRLIYFSYDVKMKEKGDIPEGYSVSREKKERFSLILESASTNQTSMYLCASKRSYNEQFFGPGTRLTVL.

The chain has TRBV7-4 and TRBJ1-5; perhaps TRBD1 as D (6 bases). V lost 5 bases and J 5 bases, leaving 16 bases between the germline ends. CDR3 length equals 15 residues. Germline lookup yields CDR1 SGHVT and CDR2 SQSDAQ. In nucleotides, the CDR3 is TGTGCCAGCAGCGAGAGCAGAGGGGGGGATCAGCCCCAGCATTTT. It codes for CASSESRGGDQPQHF.

The genes are TRBV9 and TRBJ1-1; no clear D. CDR1 SGDLS and CDR2 YYNGEE come from the germline V gene. Trimming removed 0 bases at V and 2 bases at J, with 5 bases between. The CDR3 spans 13 residues. The CDR3 nucleotides are TGTGCCAGCAGCGTAGATACTAACACTGAAGCTTTCTTT. This encodes CASSVDTNTEAFF.

This chain joins TRBV10-3 and TRBJ2-7; D may correspond to TRBD1 or TRBD2 (5 bases each). With 6 bases removed from V and 3 bases from J, the gap between germline ends came to 15 bases. CDR1 is ENHRY, CDR2 SYGVKD, per germline. This CDR3 has 14 residues. CDR3 DNA: TGTGCCATCAGAGCCGGGACGGGATACTACGAGCAGTACTTC. Translated: CAIRAGTGYYEQYF.

The V and J genes are TRBV7-3 and TRBJ2-5; 8 bases are a match to TRBD1. V was clipped by 5 bases and J by 5 bases; unmatched bases: 4. The germline V gene encodes CDR1 SGHTA and CDR2 FQGTGA. The CDR3 is made up of 13 amino acids. This CDR3 reads CASSRQGSETQYF. CDR3 DNA sequence: TGTGCCAGCAGCCGACAGGGGTCTGAGACCCAGTACTTC.

The chain links TRBV4-1 to TRBJ2-1; D uncertain. Trimming took 3 bases from V and 2 from J, leaving 11 bases between them. The CDR3 length is 15 residues. CDR1 is MGHRA and CDR2 is YSYEKL in the germline V gene. DNA for the CDR3: TGCGCCAGCAGCCAGGGCCCTGATGCCTACAATGAGCAGTTCTTC. It translates to CASSQGPDAYNEQFF.

With regard to this clone: The germline gene is not matched at one end of the junction; a read error may be the cause. Other DNA sequences of this sample code for an identical CDR3. The chain employs TRBV18 and TRBJ2-7; 7 bases fit TRBD1. Per the germline V gene, CDR1 is KGHSH and CDR2 is LQKENI. The CDR3 has 14 amino acids. The CDR3 region is CASSSYRGPYEQYF. CDR3 DNA sequence: TGCGCCAGCTCGAGCTACAGGGGTCCCTACGAGCAGTACTTC.

The V and J genes are TRBV10-2 and TRBJ2-1, with 7 nucleotides matching TRBD1. Trimming removed 5 bases from V and 3 bases from J; junction bases left unmatched: 4. Germline assignment: CDR1 WSHSY and CDR2 SAAADI. The length of the CDR3 is 14 residues. CDR3 loop: CASSRQGLYNEQFF. For the CDR3, the DNA is TGCGCCAGCAGTCGACAGGGCCTCTACAATGAGCAGTTCTTC.

V usage is TRBV2 and J usage is TRBJ1-1; maybe TRBD1 (6 bases). The CDR3 is 16 residues long. The V end was cut by 6 bases, the J end by 4 bases, with 21 bases between. Germline V lookup: CDR1 SNHLY, CDR2 FYNNEI. CDR3: CASSLVGAGDSTEAFF. CDR3 DNA sequence: TGTGCCAGCAGCTTAGTGGGGGCAGGGGATAGCACTGAAGCTTTCTTT.

For this clone: A much more abundant neighbour one base away suggests this may be a read error. V usage is TRBV11-2 and J usage is TRBJ2-2; D is undetermined. Germline V gene lookup returns CDR1 SGHAT and CDR2 FQNNGV. The CDR3 covers 14 residues. The CDR3 coding sequence is TGTGCCAGCAGCTTAGATAGGGCCACCAGGGAGCTGTTTTTT. This sequence encodes CASSLDRATRELFF.

This clone was recorded a few times. The same CDR3 can be traced to other DNA sequences in this sample. The V gene is TRBV6-1, the J gene TRBJ2-1; TRBD2 matches 8 bases. The trim removed 7 bases at V and 4 bases at J, leaving 6 bases unmatched. The CDR3 contains 14 residues. CDR1 is MNHNS, CDR2 SASEGT, per germline. The CDR3 here is CASTLSGTYNEQFF. The CDR3 nucleotides read TGTGCCAGCACCCTTAGCGGGACTTACAATGAGCAGTTCTTC.

This clone was counted at least ten times. This rearrangement joins TRBV29-1 to TRBJ1-1, with D possibly matching TRBD1 (5 bases). The CDR3 totals 13 residues. Germline loops: CDR1 SQVTM, CDR2 ANQGSEA. V lost 7 bases, J lost 3 bases, and 15 bases lay in between. DNA of the CDR3: TGCAGCGGGAATCAGGGCAAGGACACTGAAGCTTTCTTT. Protein sequence: CSGNQGKDTEAFF.

As to this clone: Distinct nucleotide sequences in the sample also encode this CDR3. This sequence joins TRBV11-2 and TRBJ2-5; 7 nucleotides match TRBD2. Per germline, CDR1 SGHAT and CDR2 FQNNGV. The CDR3 length is 13 residues. The junction had 0 bases not matched to a gene; V was cut back by 3 bases and J by 2 bases. The DNA of the CDR3 is TGTGCCAGCAGCTTCGGGGGGCAAGAGACCCAGTACTTC. It encodes CASSFGGQETQYF.

The rearrangement joins TRBV19 to TRBJ1-5; a possible D gene is TRBD1 (5 bases). The CDR3 consists of 15 residues. The germline CDR1 and CDR2 sequences are LNHDA and SQIVND (reference sequence). Trimming pared 4 bases from V and 2 bases from J, leaving 12 bases between. DNA of the CDR3: TGTGCCAGTAGTACCACAGGAGTAGGCAATCAGCCCCAGCATTTT. Translating it yields CASSTTGVGNQPQHF.

V gene TRBV5-1 combines with J gene TRBJ1-2, with TRBD1 as a possible D gene (5 bases). Germline CDR1 is SGHRS and CDR2 is YFSETQ. V was cut by 4 bases and J by 5 bases, with 18 bases left in between. The CDR3 totals 15 residues. DNA of the CDR3: TGCGCCAGCAGCCGCGCAGATCGAGAGGGGTATGGCTACACCTTC. It yields the protein CASSRADREGYGYTF.

This clone was seen more than once but under ten times. The CDR3 loop reads CASSLQGRDGYTF. DNA for the CDR3: TGTGCCAGCAGCTTACAGGGGAGGGATGGCTACACCTTC. The rearrangement links TRBV7-2 to TRBJ1-2; the D gene is possibly TRBD1 (6 bases). V was cut by 2 bases and J by 6 bases, with 10 bases left in between. Germline V CDR1 and CDR2: SGHTA, FQGNSA. The CDR3 has 13 amino acids.